A selection of T cell receptor beta chains follows, all from one sample in a study of OX40 agonist ivuxolimab in advanced cancers. The method was immunoSEQ multiplex PCR; TCRdb's version includes in-frame clones alone and lacks a portion of them. The profile shows 100,000 to 110,000 clones, around 93% of them singletons. Sequencing was performed on CD4+ or CD8+ T cells sorted from blood, taken in a trial of the OX40 agonist ivuxolimab. These receptors were obtained from an adult with an advanced solid tumor such as melanoma, head and neck, liver or kidney cancer. The CDR3 runs from the conserved cysteine through the conserved F or W. The D gene is left open where the match is weak. A row's size may be missing; if present it is once, few, many or a size class.

V gene,clone size,J gene,D gene,CDR3 DNA,CDR3 protein
TRBV6-6,once,TRBJ1-5,.,TGTGCCAGCAGTGACCTGGGTCGCAATCAGCCCCAGCATTTT,CASSDLGRNQPQHF
TRBV5-1,.,TRBJ1-5,.,TGCGCCAGCAGCTTGGCGGGGGGGGATCAGCCCCAGCATTTT,CASSLAGGDQPQHF
TRBV28,.,TRBJ1-3,.,TGTGCCAGCAGTTTATTAGGTCCCTCTGGAAACACCATATATTTT,CASSLLGPSGNTIYF
TRBV5-1,.,TRBJ2-5,TRBD1,TGCGCCAGCAGCTTACAGACAGGGGAAGAGACCCAGTACTTC,CASSLQTGEETQYF
TRBV5-1,.,TRBJ1-4,.,TGCGCCAGCAGCTTTTTTGCAACTAATGAAAAACTGTTTTTT,CASSFFATNEKLFF
TRBV28,.,TRBJ2-7,.,TGTGCCAGCAGTTTGGACGCCTACTACGAGCAGTACTTC,CASSLDAYYEQYF
TRBV20-1,.,TRBJ2-7,.,TGCAGTGCTAGAGATTTGTACGAGCAGTACTTC,CSARDLYEQYF
TRBV4-3,.,TRBJ2-5,.,TGCGCCAGCAGCCAACAGTTCAGGAGCCAAGAGACCCAGTACTTC,CASSQQFRSQETQYF
TRBV6-1,.,TRBJ2-1,TRBD1,TGTGCCAGCACCTCCGGGACAGCATACAATGAGCAGTTCTTC,CASTSGTAYNEQFF
TRBV28,once,TRBJ1-2,TRBD1,TGTGCCAGCTTCTCGACAGGGCCGCGGACCTATGGCTACACCTTC,CASFSTGPRTYGYTF
TRBV28,.,TRBJ1-5,TRBD1,TGTGCCAGCAGACCGCAGGGGGGAGTTCAGCCCCAGCATTTT,CASRPQGGVQPQHF
TRBV11-3,.,TRBJ2-1,TRBD2,TGTGCCAGCAGCTTAAAGAAAGCGGGGGCCGACAATGAGCAGTTCTTC,CASSLKKAGADNEQFF
TRBV4-3,.,TRBJ2-2,TRBD1,TGCGCCAGCAGCCAGACCCCGGGACAGGGCATCGGGGAGCTGTTTTTT,CASSQTPGQGIGELFF
TRBV11-3,.,TRBJ2-7,.,TGTGCCAGCAGCGCGTCAGGGAGTAATGAGCAGTACTTC,CASSASGSNEQYF
TRBV4-3,once,TRBJ1-2,TRBD1,TGCGCCAGCAGCCGACGGACAGGGGGCACGATTAACTATGGCTACACCTTC,CASSRRTGGTINYGYTF
TRBV18,.,TRBJ1-1,.,TGTGCCAGCTCAGCGATTAAGCAGGGGAACACTGAAGCTTTCTTT,CASSAIKQGNTEAFF
TRBV14,.,TRBJ1-1,.,TGTGCCAGCAGCCCTCGGGGTTGGGGCACTGAAGCTTTCTTT,CASSPRGWGTEAFF
TRBV5-1,once,TRBJ2-3,.,TGCGCCAGCAGCTTGACGGGTACAGATACGCAGTATTTT,CASSLTGTDTQYF
TRBV11-3,.,TRBJ2-7,.,TGTGCCAGCAGCTTAGACCGGGACGTGGAGCAGTACTTC,CASSLDRDVEQYF
TRBV7-2,.,TRBJ2-3,.,TGTGCCAGCAGCTTCTTCAGTAGGGAGGATACGCAGTATTTT,CASSFFSREDTQYF
TRBV18,.,TRBJ2-5,.,TGTGCCAGCTCACCACCGGTAGGGTCAGGAAAAGAGACCCAGTACTTC,CASSPPVGSGKETQYF
TRBV6-6,.,TRBJ2-5,.,TGTGCCAGCTTCCAGCCGAATGACCGCCGACAGACCCAGTACTTC,CASFQPNDRRQTQYF
TRBV2,.,TRBJ2-3,TRBD2,TGTGCCAGCAGGAGGGCGGGAGGAACAGATACGCAGTATTTT,CASRRAGGTDTQYF
TRBV19,.,TRBJ1-1,.,TGTGCCAGTAGTATAAGGCTGAACACTGAAGCTTTCTTT,CASSIRLNTEAFF
TRBV19,.,TRBJ2-3,.,TGTGCCAGTAGTAAGGACGGATCTAGCACAGATACGCAGTATTTT,CASSKDGSSTDTQYF
TRBV6-5,few,TRBJ1-2,.,TGTGCCAGCAGCTTCGAGGGGGTCTATGGCTACACCTTC,CASSFEGVYGYTF
TRBV27,.,TRBJ1-4,.,TGTGCCAGCAGTCCCCCCCTTGGAGTTGGAGAAAAACTGTTTTTT,CASSPPLGVGEKLFF
TRBV7-2,.,TRBJ2-7,.,TGTGCCAGCAGCTTTATCAGGGAGGCCGAGCAGTACTTC,CASSFIREAEQYF